The T cell receptor (beta chain) under discussion was sequenced for a study of T cell repertoires in cytomegalovirus infection. TCRdb redid the calling of the reads with MiXCR, one entry per CDR3 protein. The sample lists roughly 570,000 distinct CDR3 sequences, almost 40% occurring once. Points from the study as a whole: It was HLA-C-restricted CMV-specific TCR beta clonotypes that dominated the response ex vivo.

Points on this clonotype: Its antigen is unknown.

After removal of 5 bases from V and 4 bases from J, the junction contained 10 bases not matched to a gene. This CDR3 comprises 15 residues. Germline CDR1 ENHRY, CDR2 SYGVKD. The sequenced sample was cultured PBMCs, obtained from culture after CMV antigen stimulation. V gene TRBV10-3 combines with J gene TRBJ1-2, with 7 bases matching TRBD1. The TCR comes from a human donor in good health (CMV status not recorded). Some clones in this sample may be carry-over from other donors' samples. For the CDR3, the DNA is TGTGCCATCAGTCACCCGGGACAGAGAACCTATGGCTACACCTTC. It is translated as CAISHPGQRTYGYTF.